This entry concerns a single T cell receptor beta chain. The PCR contained 60 Vbeta and 13 Jbeta primers. The assay was immunoSEQ multiplex PCR, and TCRdb's table has in-frame clones only and misses some. The table lists over 150,000 clones, under 80% of them singletons. The length of the CDR3 is 16 residues. The germline V gene encodes CDR1 PRHDT and CDR2 FYEKMQ (reference sequence). V shed 8 bases, J shed 8 bases, and the junction held 13 bases outside the gene matches. The data derive from a study of cytomegalovirus exposure and HLA in healthy donors. This sequence was found in a man aged 30 to 45 in good health and CMV-seronegative. The specimen sequenced was PBMCs. V and J are TRBV13 and TRBJ2-1, with 12 nucleotides matching TRBD1. The CDR3 loop reads CASGGGTGGESDEQFF. The CDR3, as DNA: TGTGCCAGCGGCGGAGGGACAGGGGGCGAGAGCGATGAGCAGTTCTTC.